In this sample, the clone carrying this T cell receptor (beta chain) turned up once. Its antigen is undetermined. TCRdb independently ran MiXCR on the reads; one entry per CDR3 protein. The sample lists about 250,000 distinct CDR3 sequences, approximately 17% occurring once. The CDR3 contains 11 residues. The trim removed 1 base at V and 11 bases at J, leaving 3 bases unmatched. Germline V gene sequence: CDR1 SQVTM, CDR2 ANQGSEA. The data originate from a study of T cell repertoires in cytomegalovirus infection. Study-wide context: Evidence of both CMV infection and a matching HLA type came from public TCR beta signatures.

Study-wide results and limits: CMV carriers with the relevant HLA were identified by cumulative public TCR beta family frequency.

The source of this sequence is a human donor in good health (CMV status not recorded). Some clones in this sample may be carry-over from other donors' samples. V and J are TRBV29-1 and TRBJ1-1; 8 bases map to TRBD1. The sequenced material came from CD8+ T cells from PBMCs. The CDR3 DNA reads TGCAGCGTTGAAGGGACAGGGTCTGCTTTCTTT. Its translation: CSVEGTGSAFF.